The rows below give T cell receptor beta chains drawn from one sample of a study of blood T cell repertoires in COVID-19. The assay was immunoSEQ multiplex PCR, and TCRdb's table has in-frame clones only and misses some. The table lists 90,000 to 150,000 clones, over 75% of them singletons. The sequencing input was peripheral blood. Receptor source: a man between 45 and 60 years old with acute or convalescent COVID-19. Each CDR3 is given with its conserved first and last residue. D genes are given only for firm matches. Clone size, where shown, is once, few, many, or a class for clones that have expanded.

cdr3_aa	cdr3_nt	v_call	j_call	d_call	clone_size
CASSRWGQGLSIGYTF	TGTGCCAGCAGCCGATGGGGACAGGGTTTGAGTATCGGCTACACCTTC	TRBV13	TRBJ1-2	TRBD1	once
CASSSRTGARYGNTIYF	TGTGCCAGCAGCTCAAGGACAGGGGCGCGTTATGGAAACACCATATATTTT	TRBV11-2	TRBJ1-3	TRBD1	.
CASSDPGTGPSYEQYF	TGTGCCAGCAGTGACCCCGGGACAGGGCCATCCTACGAGCAGTACTTC	TRBV2	TRBJ2-7	TRBD1	.
CASSSGQIYGYTF	TGTGCCAGCAGCTCGGGACAGATCTATGGCTACACCTTC	TRBV7-2	TRBJ1-2	TRBD1	.
CASRDPGTGASDTQYF	TGTGCCAGTAGGGATCCCGGGACAGGCGCGTCTGATACGCAGTATTTT	TRBV19	TRBJ2-3	TRBD1	.
CASSASTTGRNTEAFF	TGTGCCAGCAGCGCCTCCACGACAGGGAGGAACACTGAAGCTTTCTTT	TRBV7-6	TRBJ1-1	TRBD1	.
CASSSTSGGAETQYF	TGTGCCAGCAGCTCGACTAGCGGGGGGGCGGAGACCCAGTACTTC	TRBV7-3	TRBJ2-5	TRBD2	.
CASSSDRKTVAFF	TGTGCCAGCAGCTCGGACAGAAAAACGGTGGCTTTCTTT	TRBV11-2	TRBJ1-1	.	.
CASSSRSPGYTF	TGTGCCAGCAGTTCTCGGAGTCCTGGCTACACCTTC	TRBV6-2/TRBV6-3	TRBJ1-2	.	.
CASRLLAGSSYNEQFF	TGTGCCAGCAGATTACTAGCGGGGAGCTCCTACAATGAGCAGTTCTTC	TRBV27	TRBJ2-1	TRBD2	.
CASSPRGGLSSYNEQFF	TGCGCCAGCAGCCCCCGGGGTGGGCTAAGCTCCTACAATGAGCAGTTCTTC	TRBV5-1	TRBJ2-1	.	.
CATRDSGNQPQHF	TGTGCCACCCGGGACAGTGGGAATCAGCCCCAGCATTTT	TRBV10-3	TRBJ1-5	TRBD1	.
CASSQQTGGASYEQYF	TGCGCCAGCAGCCAACAAACAGGGGGCGCATCCTACGAGCAGTACTTC	TRBV4-1	TRBJ2-7	TRBD1	few
CASSLDKRVNEQFF	TGTGCCAGCAGCTTGGATAAGAGGGTTAATGAGCAGTTCTTC	TRBV7-6	TRBJ2-1	.	.
CASSYSGQAEGYEQYF	TGTGCCAGCAGTTATTCCGGACAGGCGGAGGGCTACGAGCAGTACTTC	TRBV6-5	TRBJ2-7	.	.
CASSSSGLAGYGQYF	TGTGCCAGCAGTTCCTCTGGACTAGCGGGGTACGGGCAGTACTTC	TRBV6-2/TRBV6-3	TRBJ2-7	TRBD2	.
CAISESGAGRDTQYF	TGTGCCATCAGTGAGAGTGGGGCAGGGAGGGATACGCAGTATTTT	TRBV10-3	TRBJ2-3	.	.
CASSLSGAEETQYF	TGCGCCAGCAGCTTGTCGGGAGCAGAGGAGACCCAGTACTTC	TRBV5-1	TRBJ2-5	.	.
CASSSARGANTEAFF	TGTGCCAGCAGCTCCGCCAGAGGCGCGAACACTGAAGCTTTCTTT	TRBV7-9	TRBJ1-1	.	.
CASSAGQGNSGEQFF	TGTGCCAGCAGCGCGGGACAGGGAAATTCCGGTGAGCAGTTCTTC	TRBV21-1	TRBJ2-1	.	.
CASSRGQGARLGYTF	TGTGCCAGCAGTAGGGGACAGGGGGCGCGTCTTGGCTACACCTTC	TRBV6-5	TRBJ1-2	TRBD1	.
CASSSQGVYTF	TGCGCCAGCAGCTCGCAGGGGGTCTACACCTTC	TRBV5-1	TRBJ1-2	TRBD1	.
CASRDTFSNQPQHF	TGTGCCAGCAGAGACACCTTTAGCAATCAGCCCCAGCATTTT	TRBV2	TRBJ1-5	.	.
CSVRGQLNTEAFF	TGCAGCGTTCGGGGACAGTTGAACACTGAAGCTTTCTTT	TRBV29-1	TRBJ1-1	TRBD1	.
CASSLTGTGLYGYTF	TGTGCCAGCAGTCTAACCGGGACAGGGCTCTATGGCTACACCTTC	TRBV28	TRBJ1-2	TRBD1	once
CASSVGLGTNTGELFF	TGTGCCAGCAGCGTAGGACTAGGAACGAACACCGGGGAGCTGTTTTTT	TRBV9	TRBJ2-2	.	.
CASSEGALEMANYGYTF	TGTGCCAGCAGTGAGGGGGCCTTAGAGATGGCTAACTATGGCTACACCTTC	TRBV2	TRBJ1-2	.	.
CASSGDRDSPLHF	TGCGCCAGCAGTGGGGACAGAGATTCACCCCTCCACTTT	TRBV10-2	TRBJ1-6	TRBD1	.
CASSKSLGGAYEQYF	TGTGCCAGCAGCAAAAGTTTGGGAGGGGCCTACGAGCAGTACTTC	TRBV28	TRBJ2-7	TRBD2	.
CASSHTGTTNEKLFF	TGTGCCAGCAGTCACACAGGGACAACTAATGAAAAACTGTTTTTT	TRBV28	TRBJ1-4	.	.
CASSLQISGANVLTF	TGCGCCAGCAGCTTGCAGATCTCTGGGGCCAACGTCCTGACTTTC	TRBV5-1	TRBJ2-6	.	.
CASSYFQGGYEQYF	TGTGCCAGCAGTTACTTCCAGGGGGGCTACGAGCAGTACTTC	TRBV6-5	TRBJ2-7	.	few
CASSSDGLAADTQYF	TGTGCCAGCAGCAGTGACGGACTAGCGGCAGATACGCAGTATTTT	TRBV6-4	TRBJ2-3	TRBD2	few
CASSQDRGLATQETQYF	TGTGCCAGCAGCCAAGATCGGGGACTAGCGACCCAAGAGACCCAGTACTTC	TRBV3-1/TRBV3-2	TRBJ2-5	TRBD2	once
CASSFRTAGTEAFF	TGTGCCAGCAGTTTCCGGACAGCCGGCACTGAAGCTTTCTTT	TRBV28	TRBJ1-1	.	.
CASSPRPGETQYF	TGTGCCAGCAGCCCTAGGCCGGGGGAGACCCAGTACTTC	TRBV9	TRBJ2-5	.	.
CASSYGHANNSPLHF	TGTGCCAGCAGTTACGGACATGCCAATAATTCACCCCTCCACTTT	TRBV3-1/TRBV3-2	TRBJ1-6	.	.
CASSMTSGGASGELFF	TGTGCCAGCAGTATGACTAGCGGGGGGGCGTCCGGGGAGCTGTTTTTT	TRBV2	TRBJ2-2	TRBD2	.
CASSLVGGLDSYEQYF	TGTGCCAGCAGCTTGGTGGGGGGGCTGGACTCCTACGAGCAGTACTTC	TRBV5-6	TRBJ2-7	.	.
CASSDVDRGGGYTF	TGTGCCAGCAGCGACGTAGACAGGGGCGGCGGCTACACCTTC	TRBV9	TRBJ1-2	TRBD1	.
CASSLGLGPTMNTEAFF	TGTGCCAGCAGCTTGGGGTTAGGCCCAACTATGAACACTGAAGCTTTCTTT	TRBV5-6	TRBJ1-1	.	few
CASSLAGRASYNEQFF	TGTGCCAGCAGCTTAGCGGGGAGGGCATCCTACAATGAGCAGTTCTTC	TRBV11-2	TRBJ2-1	TRBD2	.
CASSFLPGTGTQPQHF	TGTGCCAGCAGCTTTCTCCCAGGGACAGGGACGCAGCCCCAGCATTTT	TRBV7-3	TRBJ1-5	TRBD1	.
CASSVYENQPQHF	TGTGCCAGCAGCGTATATGAGAATCAGCCCCAGCATTTT	TRBV9	TRBJ1-5	.	.
CASREGAGGNTGELFF	TGCGCCAGCCGCGAGGGAGCGGGGGGGAACACCGGGGAGCTGTTTTTT	TRBV10-2	TRBJ2-2	TRBD2	.
CASSRNGGGDETQYF	TGTGCCAGCAGCAGGAATGGGGGGGGTGACGAGACCCAGTACTTC	TRBV6-6	TRBJ2-5	TRBD2	.
CASTKQVAQPQHF	TGTGCCAGCACAAAACAGGTAGCTCAGCCCCAGCATTTT	TRBV28	TRBJ1-5	.	.
CASSLMGGVDEQYF	TGTGCCAGCAGCTTAATGGGGGGGGTCGACGAGCAGTACTTC	TRBV11-2	TRBJ2-7	TRBD2	few
CASSIQTQDWPQHF	TGTGCCAGTAGTATCCAGACACAGGATTGGCCCCAGCATTTT	TRBV19	TRBJ1-5	.	.
CASSSGRSANYGYTF	TGTGCCAGCAGCTCCGGGAGAAGCGCCAACTATGGCTACACCTTC	TRBV5-6	TRBJ1-2	.	.
CAWTLPGGYGYTF	TGTGCCTGGACCCTTCCCGGAGGTTATGGCTACACCTTC	TRBV30	TRBJ1-2	.	.
CASSQTGTSAYEQYF	TGTGCCAGCAGCCAAACCGGGACTAGCGCCTACGAGCAGTACTTC	TRBV7-3	TRBJ2-7	TRBD2	.
CASSLAWQGTDTQYF	TGTGCCAGCAGCTTGGCCTGGCAGGGCACAGATACGCAGTATTTT	TRBV5-6	TRBJ2-3	.	.
CASSPGGGSGETQYF	TGTGCCAGCAGCCCCGGGGGAGGGTCGGGAGAGACCCAGTACTTC	TRBV3-1/TRBV3-2	TRBJ2-5	TRBD2	.
CASSLKQGRADTQYF	TGCGCCAGCAGCCTGAAACAGGGACGGGCAGATACGCAGTATTTT	TRBV4-1	TRBJ2-3	.	once
CASSVDRNQPQHF	TGCGCCAGCAGCGTAGACAGAAATCAGCCCCAGCATTTT	TRBV5-1	TRBJ1-5	.	few
CASSLRTSYNEQFF	TGTGCCAGCAGCCTCAGGACAAGTTACAATGAGCAGTTCTTC	TRBV7-8	TRBJ2-1	.	.
CASSLSVNTEAFF	TGTGCCAGCTCCCTGTCCGTCAACACTGAAGCTTTCTTT	TRBV7-8	TRBJ1-1	.	.
CASRVSLGPATDTQYF	TGCGCCAGCAGGGTATCCCTGGGCCCGGCCACAGATACGCAGTATTTT	TRBV4-1	TRBJ2-3	.	.